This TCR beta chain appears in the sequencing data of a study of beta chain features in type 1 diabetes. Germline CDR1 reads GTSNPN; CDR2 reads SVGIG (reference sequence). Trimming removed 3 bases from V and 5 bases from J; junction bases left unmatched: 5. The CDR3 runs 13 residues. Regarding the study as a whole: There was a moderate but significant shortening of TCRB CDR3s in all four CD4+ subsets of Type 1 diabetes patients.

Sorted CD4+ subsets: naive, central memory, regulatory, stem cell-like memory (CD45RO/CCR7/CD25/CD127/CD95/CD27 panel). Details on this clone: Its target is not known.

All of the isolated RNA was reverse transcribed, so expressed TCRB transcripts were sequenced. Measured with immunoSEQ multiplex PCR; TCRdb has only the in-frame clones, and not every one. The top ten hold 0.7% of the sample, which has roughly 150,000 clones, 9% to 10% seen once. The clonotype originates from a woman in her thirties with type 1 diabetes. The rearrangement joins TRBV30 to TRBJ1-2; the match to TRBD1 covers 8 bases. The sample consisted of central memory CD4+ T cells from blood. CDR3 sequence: CAWRVTGVYGYTF. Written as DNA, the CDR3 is TGTGCCTGGAGGGTGACAGGGGTGTATGGCTACACCTTC.